This entry describes one T cell receptor beta chain. Its antigen is still unknown. TCRdb recomputed calls from the reads with MiXCR, one row per CDR3 protein. The top ten clones hold over 3.5% of a sample with about 330,000 distinct CDR3 sequences, more than 9% of them seen once. The source of the sample is a study of T cell repertoires in cytomegalovirus infection. General study results and limits: The cumulative frequency of public TCR beta families distinguished individuals who carried CMV together with the relevant HLA.

The sample comprised PBMCs. This receptor was identified in a human donor in good health (CMV status not recorded). Some clones in this sample may be carry-over from other donors' samples.

CDR3 DNA: TGCAGCGTCTGGCGCTCTGGGACGCAGTATTTT. This codes for CSVWRSGTQYF. The chain couples TRBV29-1 to TRBJ2-3; D remains unclear. This CDR3 is 11 amino acids long. V lost 6 bases, J lost 9 bases, and 13 bases lay in between. The germline gives CDR1 SQVTM, CDR2 ANQGSEA.